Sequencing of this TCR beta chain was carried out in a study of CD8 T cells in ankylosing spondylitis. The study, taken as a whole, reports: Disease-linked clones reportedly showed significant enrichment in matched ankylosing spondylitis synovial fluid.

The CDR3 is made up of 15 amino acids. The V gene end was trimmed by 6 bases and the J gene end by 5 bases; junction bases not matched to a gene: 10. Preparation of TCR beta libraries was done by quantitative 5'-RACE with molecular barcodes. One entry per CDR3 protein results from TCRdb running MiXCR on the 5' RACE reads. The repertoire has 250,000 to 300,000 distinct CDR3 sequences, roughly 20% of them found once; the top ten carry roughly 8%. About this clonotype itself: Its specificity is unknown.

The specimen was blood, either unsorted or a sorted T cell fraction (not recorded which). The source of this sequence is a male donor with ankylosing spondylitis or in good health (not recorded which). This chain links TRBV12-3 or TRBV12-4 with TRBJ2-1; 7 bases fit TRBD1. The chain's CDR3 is CASRQEGAQNNEQFF. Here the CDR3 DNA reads TGTGCCAGCAGGCAAGAGGGGGCGCAAAACAATGAGCAGTTCTTC.